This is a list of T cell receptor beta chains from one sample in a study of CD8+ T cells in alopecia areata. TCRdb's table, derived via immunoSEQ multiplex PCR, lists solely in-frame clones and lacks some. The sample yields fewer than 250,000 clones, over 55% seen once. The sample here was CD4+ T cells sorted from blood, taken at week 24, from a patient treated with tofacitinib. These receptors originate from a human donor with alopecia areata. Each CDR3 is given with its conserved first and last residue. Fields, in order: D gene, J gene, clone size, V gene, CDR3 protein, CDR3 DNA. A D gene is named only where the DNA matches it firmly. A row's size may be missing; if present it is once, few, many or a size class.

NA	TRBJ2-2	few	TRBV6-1	CASRITENTGELFF	TGTGCCAGCAGGATTACAGAGAACACCGGGGAGCTGTTTTTT
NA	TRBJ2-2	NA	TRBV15	CATSSRSTGELFF	TGTGCCACCAGCAGTCGTAGCACCGGGGAGCTGTTTTTT
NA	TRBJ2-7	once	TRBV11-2	CASSLGAAILF	TGTGCCAGCAGCTTGGGGGCAGCGATCCTCTTC
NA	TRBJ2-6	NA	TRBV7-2	CASSLLRAGANVLTF	TGTGCCAGCAGCTTACTAAGGGCTGGGGCCAACGTCCTGACTTTC
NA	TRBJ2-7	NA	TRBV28	CATIDRIYEQYF	TGTGCCACCATTGACCGTATCTACGAGCAGTACTTC
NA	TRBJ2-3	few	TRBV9	CASSPRTGVDTQYF	TGTGCCAGCAGCCCACGGACCGGTGTAGATACGCAGTATTTT
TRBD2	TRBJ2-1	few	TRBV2	CASRPGLDYNEQFF	TGTGCCAGCCGACCGGGACTAGACTACAATGAGCAGTTCTTC
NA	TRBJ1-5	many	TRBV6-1	CASSEAHSNQPQHF	TGTGCCAGCAGTGAAGCACATAGCAATCAGCCCCAGCATTTT
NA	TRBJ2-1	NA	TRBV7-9	CASSLGMRGNEQFF	TGTGCCAGCAGCTTAGGTATGAGGGGCAATGAGCAGTTCTTC
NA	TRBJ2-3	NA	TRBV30	CAWSGQLTSTDTQYF	TGTGCCTGGAGTGGACAGCTCACTAGCACAGATACGCAGTATTTT
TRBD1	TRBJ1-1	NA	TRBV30	CAWSLRGPEAFF	TGTGCCTGGAGTCTCAGGGGGCCTGAAGCTTTCTTT
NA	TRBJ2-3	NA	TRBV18	CASSPSADTQYF	TGTGCCAGCTCACCCTCCGCAGATACGCAGTATTTT
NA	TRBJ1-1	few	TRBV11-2	CASSLRDPMNTEAFF	TGTGCCAGCAGCTTGAGGGACCCAATGAACACTGAAGCTTTCTTT
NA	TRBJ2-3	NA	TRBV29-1	CSVGTAGMGQYF	TGCAGCGTTGGGACGGCGGGAATGGGGCAGTATTTT
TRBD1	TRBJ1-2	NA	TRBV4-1	CASSQVGWDRGEYGYTF	TGCGCCAGCAGCCAAGTTGGTTGGGACAGGGGGGAATATGGCTACACCTTC
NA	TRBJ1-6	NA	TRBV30	CAWSAGGAPPSF	TGTGCCTGGAGTGCAGGAGGGGCCCCTCCTTCATTT
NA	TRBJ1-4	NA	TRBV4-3	CASSQVSGEKLFF	TGCGCCAGCAGCCAAGTAAGCGGTGAAAAACTGTTTTTT
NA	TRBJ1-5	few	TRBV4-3	CASSQGDGQPQHF	TGCGCCAGCAGCCAAGGGGACGGTCAGCCCCAGCATTTT
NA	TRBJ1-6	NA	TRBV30	CAWSPRRQSNSPLHF	TGTGCCTGGAGTCCCAGGAGGCAGTCAAATTCACCCCTCCACTTT
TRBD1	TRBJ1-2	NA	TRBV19	CATGEWTGSSGGYTF	TGTGCCACTGGCGAATGGACAGGAAGTTCGGGCGGCTACACCTTC
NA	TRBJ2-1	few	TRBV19	CASWDSHEQFF	TGTGCCAGTTGGGATAGCCATGAGCAGTTCTTC
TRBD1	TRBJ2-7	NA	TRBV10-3	CAISDGQGKNEQYF	TGTGCCATCAGTGATGGACAGGGGAAGAACGAGCAGTACTTC
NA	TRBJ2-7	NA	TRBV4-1	CASSQEPGLEQYF	TGCGCCAGCAGCCAAGAACCGGGGTTAGAGCAGTACTTC
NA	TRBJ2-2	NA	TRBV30	CAWSGLTGSGELFF	TGTGCCTGGAGTGGACTAACAGGGAGCGGGGAGCTGTTTTTT
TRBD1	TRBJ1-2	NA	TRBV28	CASSRSSTGFYGYTF	TGTGCCAGCAGCCGATCCTCGACAGGGTTCTATGGCTACACCTTC
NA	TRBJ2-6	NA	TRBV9	CASNVEVAGANVLTF	TGTGCCAGCAACGTAGAGGTTGCTGGGGCCAACGTCCTGACTTTC
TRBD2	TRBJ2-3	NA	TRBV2	CASSLLGLAGVTSTDTQYF	TGTGCCAGCAGCTTACTGGGACTAGCGGGGGTTACTAGCACAGATACGCAGTATTTT
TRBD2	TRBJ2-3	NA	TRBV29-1	CSVELLWRGGRPSDTQYF	TGCAGCGTTGAACTTTTGTGGCGGGGGGGCCGCCCTTCAGATACGCAGTATTTT
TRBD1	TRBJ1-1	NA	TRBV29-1	CSVGTGNTEAFF	TGCAGCGTTGGGACAGGGAACACTGAAGCTTTCTTT
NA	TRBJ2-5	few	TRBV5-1	CASSPGIMNQETQYF	TGCGCCAGCAGCCCAGGGATCATGAACCAAGAGACCCAGTACTTC
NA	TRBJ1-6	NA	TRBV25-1	CASSEDGNSPLHF	TGTGCCAGCAGTGAAGATGGGAATTCACCCCTCCACTTT
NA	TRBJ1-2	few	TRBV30	CAWSPGAGYTF	TGTGCCTGGAGTCCGGGGGCTGGCTACACCTTC
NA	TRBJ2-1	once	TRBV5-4	CASSPGGLNEQFF	TGTGCCAGCAGCCCAGGGGGGCTTAATGAGCAGTTCTTC
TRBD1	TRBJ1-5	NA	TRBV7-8	CASSLAGTVGPQHF	TGTGCCAGCAGCTTAGCCGGGACAGTAGGGCCCCAGCATTTT
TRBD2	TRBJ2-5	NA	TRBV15	CATSRERDYNTRETQYF	TGTGCCACCAGCAGAGAGAGGGACTACAACACACGGGAGACCCAGTACTTC
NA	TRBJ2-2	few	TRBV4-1	CASRQTGAGELFF	TGCGCCAGCAGGCAAACGGGGGCCGGGGAGCTGTTTTTT
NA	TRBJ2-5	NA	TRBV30	CAWRSGGGRRQETQYF	TGTGCCTGGAGATCGGGAGGGGGCCGGCGACAAGAGACCCAGTACTTC
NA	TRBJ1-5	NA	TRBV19	CASSPWGADSNQPQHF	TGTGCCAGTAGCCCTTGGGGGGCGGATAGCAATCAGCCCCAGCATTTT
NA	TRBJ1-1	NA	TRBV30	CAWSVPERGTEAFF	TGTGCCTGGAGTGTACCGGAGAGGGGGACTGAAGCTTTCTTT
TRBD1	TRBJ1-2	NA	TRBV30	CAWSAGRQGRDYGYTF	TGTGCCTGGAGTGCCGGCCGACAGGGACGGGACTATGGCTACACCTTC
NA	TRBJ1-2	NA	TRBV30	CAWSAANYGYTF	TGTGCCTGGAGTGCAGCTAACTATGGCTACACCTTC
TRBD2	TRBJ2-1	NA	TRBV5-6	CASSPNSGGRLWEQFF	TGTGCCAGCAGCCCAAATAGCGGGGGCCGCCTATGGGAGCAGTTCTTC
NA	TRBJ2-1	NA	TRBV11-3	CASSLGAVPNNEQFF	TGTGCCAGCAGCTTAGGGGCTGTACCGAACAATGAGCAGTTCTTC